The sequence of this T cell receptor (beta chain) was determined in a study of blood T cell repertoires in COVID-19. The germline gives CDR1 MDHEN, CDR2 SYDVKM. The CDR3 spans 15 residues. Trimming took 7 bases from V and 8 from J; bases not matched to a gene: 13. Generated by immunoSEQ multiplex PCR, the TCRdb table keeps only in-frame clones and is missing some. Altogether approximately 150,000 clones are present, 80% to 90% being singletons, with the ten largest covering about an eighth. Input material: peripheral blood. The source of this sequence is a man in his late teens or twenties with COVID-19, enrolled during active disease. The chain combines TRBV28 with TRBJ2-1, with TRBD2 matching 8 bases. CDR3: CASTLTLSGGDEQFF. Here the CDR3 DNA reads TGTGCCAGCACCCTTACACTCTCCGGGGGGGATGAGCAGTTCTTC.